This T cell receptor (beta chain) was sequenced in a study of shared clonotypes between healthy human individuals. The data were produced by immunoSEQ multiplex PCR, yet TCRdb's version contains in-frame clones alone and is incomplete. Of roughly 1.4 million clones listed, about 98.5% are singletons. The V end lost 1 base, the J end lost 8 bases, and 9 bases lay between the germline ends. Germline V gene data show CDR1 as SGHAT and CDR2 as FQNNGV. This CDR3 region has 13 residues. The clonotype originates from a man in his thirties or forties in good health. Sequencing input: naive CD4+ T cells sorted from blood. As for subset: CD45RA+ positively selected. V usage is TRBV11-2 and J usage is TRBJ2-1, with D perhaps matching TRBD2 (5 bases). CDR3: CASSLGERDEQFF. CDR3 coding DNA: TGTGCCAGCAGCTTAGGGGAGAGGGATGAGCAGTTCTTC.